Sequencing of this TCR beta chain was carried out in a study of T-cell reconstitution after alpha-beta-depleted transplantation in children. The authors prepared the TCRbeta library with unique molecular identifiers. TCRdb itself ran the PCR reads through MiXCR, one entry per CDR3 protein. The sample has some 640,000 distinct CDR3 sequences, 16% seen once. This clonotype was seen many times. The CDR3 has 13 amino acids. Germline CDR1 reads SQVTM; CDR2 reads ANQGSEA. The ends lost 6 bases at V and 2 bases at J; junction bases unmatched: 5. The V gene is TRBV29-1, the J gene TRBJ2-3; 7 nucleotides line up with TRBD2. The source is a human donor who donated a stem cell graft to a child with acute myeloid leukemia. The specimen was PBMCs from the stem cell graft donor, collected from the stem cell graft. CDR3 residues: CSVGGKVTDTQYF. The CDR3 region has the DNA TGCAGCGTGGGAGGGAAAGTCACAGATACGCAGTATTTT.